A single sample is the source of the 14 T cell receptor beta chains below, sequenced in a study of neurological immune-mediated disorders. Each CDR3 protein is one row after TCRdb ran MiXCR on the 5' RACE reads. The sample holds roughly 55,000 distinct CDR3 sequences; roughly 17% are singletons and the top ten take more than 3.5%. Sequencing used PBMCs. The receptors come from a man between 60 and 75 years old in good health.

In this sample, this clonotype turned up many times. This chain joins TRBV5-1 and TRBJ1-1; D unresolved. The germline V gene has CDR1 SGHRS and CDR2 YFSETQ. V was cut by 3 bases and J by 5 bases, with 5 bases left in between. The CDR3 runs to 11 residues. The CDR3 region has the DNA TGCGCCAGCAGCTCGAGTACTGAAGCTTTCTTT. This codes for CASSSSTEAFF.

The CDR3 nucleotides read TGTGCCACCAGTGATTCGACGGGCCAGGGGTCCTACGAGCAGTACTTC. Protein: CATSDSTGQGSYEQYF. This sequence joins TRBV24-1 and TRBJ2-7; perhaps TRBD1 as D (6 bases). V lost 2 bases and J 1 base, leaving 14 bases between the germline ends. The CDR3 spans 16 residues. CDR1 is KGHDR, CDR2 SFDVKD, per germline.

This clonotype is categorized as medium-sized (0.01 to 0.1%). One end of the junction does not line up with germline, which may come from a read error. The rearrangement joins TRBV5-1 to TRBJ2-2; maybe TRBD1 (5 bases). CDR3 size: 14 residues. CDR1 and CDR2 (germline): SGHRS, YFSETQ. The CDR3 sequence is CASSLGRNTGELFF. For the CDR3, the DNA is TGTGCCAGCAGCTTGGGGCGGAACACCGGGGAGCTGTTTTTT.

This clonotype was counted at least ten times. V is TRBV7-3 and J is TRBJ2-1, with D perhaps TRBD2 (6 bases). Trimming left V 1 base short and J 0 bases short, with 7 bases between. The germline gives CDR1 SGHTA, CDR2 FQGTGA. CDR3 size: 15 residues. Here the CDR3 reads CASSLSGASYNEQFF. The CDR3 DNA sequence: TGTGCCAGCAGCTTAAGCGGGGCCTCCTACAATGAGCAGTTCTTC.

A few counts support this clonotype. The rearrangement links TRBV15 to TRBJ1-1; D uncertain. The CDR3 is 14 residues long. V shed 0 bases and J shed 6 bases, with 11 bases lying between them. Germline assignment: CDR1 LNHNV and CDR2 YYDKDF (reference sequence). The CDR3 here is CATSRDHTGAEAFF. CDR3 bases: TGTGCCACCAGCAGAGACCACACTGGCGCTGAAGCTTTCTTT. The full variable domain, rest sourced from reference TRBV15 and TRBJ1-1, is DAMVIQNPRYQVTQFGKPVTLSCSQTLNHNVMYWYQQKSSQAPKLLFHYYDKDFNNEADTPDNFQSRRPNTSFCFLDIRSPGLGDTAMYLCATSRDHTGAEAFFGQGTRLTVV.

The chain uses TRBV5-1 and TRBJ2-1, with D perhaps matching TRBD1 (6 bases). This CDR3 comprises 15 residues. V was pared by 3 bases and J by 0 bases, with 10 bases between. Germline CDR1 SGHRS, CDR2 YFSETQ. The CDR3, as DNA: TGCGCCAGCAGCTGGGGGACACCCTCCTACAATGAGCAGTTCTTC. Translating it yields CASSWGTPSYNEQFF.

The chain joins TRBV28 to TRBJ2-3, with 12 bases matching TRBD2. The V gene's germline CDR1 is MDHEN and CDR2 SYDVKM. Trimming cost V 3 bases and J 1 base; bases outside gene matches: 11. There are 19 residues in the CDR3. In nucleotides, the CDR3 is TGTGCCAGCAGTTTGTCCGGACTAGCGGGGTCGGTAGGCACAGATACGCAGTATTTT. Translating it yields CASSLSGLAGSVGTDTQYF.

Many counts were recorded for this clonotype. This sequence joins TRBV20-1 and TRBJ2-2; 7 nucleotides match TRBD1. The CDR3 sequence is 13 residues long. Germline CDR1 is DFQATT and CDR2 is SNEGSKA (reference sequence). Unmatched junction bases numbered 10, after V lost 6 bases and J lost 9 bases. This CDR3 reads CSASRDSGWELFF. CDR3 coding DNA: TGCAGTGCATCACGGGACAGCGGATGGGAGCTGTTTTTT.

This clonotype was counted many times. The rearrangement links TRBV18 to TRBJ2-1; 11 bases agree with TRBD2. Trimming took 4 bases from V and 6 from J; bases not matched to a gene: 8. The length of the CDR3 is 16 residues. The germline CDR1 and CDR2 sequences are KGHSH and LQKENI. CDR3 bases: TGTGCCAGCTCACTCCCTAGCGGGAGGTTCGCCAATGAGCAGTTCTTC. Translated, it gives CASSLPSGRFANEQFF. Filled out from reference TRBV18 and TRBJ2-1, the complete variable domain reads NAGVMQNPRHLVRRRGQEARLRCSPMKGHSHVYWYRQLPEEGLKFMVYLQKENIIDESGMPKERFSAEFPKEGPSILRIQQVVRGDSAAYFCASSLPSGRFANEQFFGPGTRLTVL.

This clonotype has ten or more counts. CDR3 protein: CSARSGRDINEQFF. The CDR3 nucleotides read TGCAGTGCTAGAAGCGGGAGAGATATTAATGAGCAGTTCTTC. The chain has TRBV20-1 and TRBJ2-1; TRBD2 matches 8 bases. The ends lost 2 bases at V and 7 bases at J; junction bases unmatched: 7. The germline V gene has CDR1 DFQATT and CDR2 SNEGSKA (reference sequence). This CDR3 is built from 14 residues.

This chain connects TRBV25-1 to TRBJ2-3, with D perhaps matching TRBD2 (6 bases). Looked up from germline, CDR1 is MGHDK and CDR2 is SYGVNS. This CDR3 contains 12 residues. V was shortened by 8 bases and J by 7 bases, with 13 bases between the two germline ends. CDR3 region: CASSLAPYTQYF. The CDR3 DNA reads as TGTGCCAGCTCACTAGCCCCATATACGCAGTATTTT.

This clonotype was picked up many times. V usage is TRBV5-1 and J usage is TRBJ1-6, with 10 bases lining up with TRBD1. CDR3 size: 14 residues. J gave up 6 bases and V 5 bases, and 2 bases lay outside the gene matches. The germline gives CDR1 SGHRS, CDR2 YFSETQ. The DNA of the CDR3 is TGCGCCAGCAGAAGGGACAGGGGTAATTCACCCCTCCACTTT. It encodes CASRRDRGNSPLHF.

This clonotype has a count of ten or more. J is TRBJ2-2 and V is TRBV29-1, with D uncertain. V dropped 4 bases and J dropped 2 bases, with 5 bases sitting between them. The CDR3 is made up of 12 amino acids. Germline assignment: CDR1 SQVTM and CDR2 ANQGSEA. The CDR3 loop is CSVGKNTGELFF. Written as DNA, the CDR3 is TGCAGCGTTGGTAAAAACACCGGGGAGCTGTTTTTT.

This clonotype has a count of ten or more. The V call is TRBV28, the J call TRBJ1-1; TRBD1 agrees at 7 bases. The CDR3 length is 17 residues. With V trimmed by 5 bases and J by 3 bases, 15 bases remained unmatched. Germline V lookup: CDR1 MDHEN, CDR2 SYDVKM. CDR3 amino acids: CASSPLRGGEGYTEAFF. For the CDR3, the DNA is TGTGCCAGCAGTCCCCTTCGAGGGGGCGAGGGGTACACTGAAGCTTTCTTT.